What follows is one TCR beta chain and its context. No cognate antigen has been identified for it. No much larger clonotype is one base removed from it; base qualities were not supplied. Genomic DNA was isolated from the sorted cells so that the TCRbeta CDR3 region could be sequenced. TCRbeta CDR3 regions were sequenced using the immunoSEQ Assay. TCRdb provides this immuneACCESS table in a form limited to in-frame rearrangements. Some clones are lacking; in checked studies, under half of them reflect an unresolved V gene, and why the rest are absent is not known. Within this sample are some 53,000 clones, with approximately 94% of them counted one time only. The ten largest clones take up more than 10% of the sample. Clipping removes 4 bases from V and 2 bases from J, with 4 as the unmatched junction base count. The germline V gene (reference sequence) sets CDR1 to SGHNT and CDR2 to YYREEE. The CDR3 sequence holds 14 residues, the cysteine and phenylalanine included. Just the 42-base CDR3 DNA is kept, in frame starting at base 1.

The trial excluded patients who had a history of autoimmune disease or who were on systemic immunosuppression. Peripheral blood for TCR sequencing was drawn from every dose cohort at baseline, at cycle 4 day 1 and at cycle 7 day 1. The samples were drawn from a first-in-human, open-label, multicenter phase I dose-escalation trial of ivuxolimab. Adults with locally advanced or metastatic melanoma, renal cell carcinoma, hepatocellular carcinoma or head and neck squamous cell carcinoma were enrolled in the trial. CD4+ and CD8+ T cells were sorted separately from peripheral blood before TCR sequencing. The data derive from a study of OX40 agonist ivuxolimab in advanced cancers. About the study as a whole: Ivuxolimab, which targeted the costimulatory receptor OX40 (CD134), was an agonistic, fully human IgG2 monoclonal antibody. Intravenous ivuxolimab was administered to patients every 2 weeks at six dose levels: 0.01, 0.1, 0.3, 1.5, 3 and 10 mg/kg. Of the approximately 50 patients in dose escalation, about 20 had hepatocellular carcinoma, around 15 had melanoma, 9 had renal cell carcinoma and 9 had head and neck cancer. The dose-escalation cohort was 80% to 90% male with a mean age of about 60 years, ranging from about 23 to 85. The point of sequencing TCRbeta in the periphery was to test whether ivuxolimab changed TCR sequence diversity and drove clonal T-cell expansion. Prior anti-PD-1, anti-PD-L1 or anti-CTLA-4 therapy was permitted, and approximately 39% of dose-escalation patients had received checkpoint inhibitors. Three dose-escalation patients achieved partial responses, one with hepatocellular carcinoma and two with cutaneous melanoma. The paper reports the monotherapy dose-escalation portion (N ≈ 50 patients) of the phase I ivuxolimab trial.

The research as a whole found: After ivuxolimab, more expanded clones were found on average in CD8+ T cells than in CD4+ T cells. In the 0.1-3.0 mg/kg groups, partial responders were among the patients with the lowest normalized peripheral clonal expansion, particularly in CD8+ T cells. At doses of 0.1 to 3.0 mg/kg, clonal expansion of both CD4+ and CD8+ T cells in blood was seen between baseline and week 6. Low levels of normalized T-cell clonal expansion were also seen in some patients who did not respond. The antigen specificity of the peripheral T cells that underwent clonal expansion was not determined.

Recombination linked TRBV5-4 to TRBJ2-7; a stretch of 9 junction bases matches TRBD1. The clonotype originates from an adult with an advanced solid tumor such as melanoma, head and neck, liver or kidney cancer. Specimen: CD4+ or CD8+ T cells sorted from blood, collected in a trial of the OX40 agonist ivuxolimab. In nucleotides, the sequence is TGTGCCAGCAGCGAGGGACAGGGTGCCTACGAGCAGTACTTC. It encodes CASSEGQGAYEQYF.